This T cell receptor (beta chain) was found in a study of shared T cell receptors in the human thymus. Repertoires were generated with immunoSEQ multiplex PCR, while TCRdb's copy carries only in-frame clones and drops some. The table has roughly 660,000 clones, approximately 87% seen once. This CDR3 has 14 amino acids. Germline lookup yields CDR1 SQVTM and CDR2 ANQGSEA. V trimming: 7 bases; J trimming: 5 bases; junction bases outside the gene matches: 9. These data were also reused for a study on human thymus T cells. That work contributes: The sample donors, healthy Finnish infants, were having corrective surgery for congenital heart defects. Thymic samples were excised during corrective heart operations. What appeared biased in thymic and blood repertoires was the usage of V and J genes. Thymic repertoires overlap heavily among unrelated individuals, related research has reported.

The TCR originated in a boy under two years old with a congenital heart defect. The rearrangement links TRBV29-1 to TRBJ2-1; 9 nucleotides align to TRBD1. Sequences were obtained from thymocytes. The CDR3 sequence is CSGGTGFYDNEQFF. The CDR3 bases are TGCAGCGGTGGGACAGGGTTTTACGACAATGAGCAGTTCTTC.